These 19 T cell receptor beta chains came from one sample sequenced in a study of beta chain features in type 1 diabetes. The investigators reverse transcribed all of the isolated RNA, so they sequenced expressed TCRB transcripts. Libraries were prepared by immunoSEQ multiplex PCR; TCRdb keeps only in-frame clonotypes and omits some of them. Here the sample spans hundreds of thousands of clones, 15% to 17% being singletons. The material sequenced was naive CD4+ T cells from blood. All receptors derive from a man aged 18 to 29 in good health.

There are a few counts of this clone. The genes are TRBV5-4 and TRBJ2-5; 11 nucleotides align to TRBD1. This CDR3 region has 15 residues. The junction had 7 bases not matched to a gene; V was cut back by 4 bases and J by 5 bases. The germline V gene has CDR1 SGHNT and CDR2 YYREEE (reference sequence). The CDR3 DNA reads TGTGCCAGCAGCGCGCGGACAGGGGGCTTGGAGACCCAGTACTTC. Translated, it gives CASSARTGGLETQYF.

The gene calls are TRBV27 and TRBJ2-1; 9 bases align to TRBD1. The length of the CDR3 is 16 residues. CDR1 MNHEY and CDR2 SMNVEV come from the germline V gene (reference sequence). V lost 5 bases, J lost 4 bases, and 9 bases stayed unmatched. The CDR3 loop is CASSLRAGQGYNEQFF. Here the CDR3 DNA reads TGTGCCAGCAGTCTCAGAGCCGGACAGGGGTACAATGAGCAGTTCTTC.

V usage is TRBV5-1 and J usage is TRBJ1-3; TRBD1 is a possible D gene (6 bases). The CDR3 consists of 16 residues. Germline V gives CDR1 SGHRS, CDR2 YFSETQ. Trimming removed 4 bases from V and 6 bases from J, with 20 bases in between. CDR3 protein: CASSTYTGFLANTIYF. The CDR3 nucleotides read TGCGCCAGCAGCACCTACACAGGGTTTTTGGCAAACACCATATATTTT. The full variable domain, in which reference TRBV5-1 and TRBJ1-3 provide the parts outside the CDR3, is KAGVTQTPRYLIKTRGQQVTLSCSPISGHRSVSWYQQTPGQGLQFLFEYFSETQRNKGNFPGRFSGRQFSNSRSEMNVSTLELGDSALYLCASSTYTGFLANTIYFGEGSWLTVV.

The V call is TRBV7-2, the J call TRBJ2-3; 12 bases fit TRBD2. The germline gives CDR1 SGHTA, CDR2 FQGNSA. V dropped 6 bases and J dropped 1; count of bases not matched to a gene: 5. The CDR3 runs 16 residues. The CDR3 DNA follows: TGTGCCAGCAGTTTTCGACTAGCGGGAGGCACAGATACGCAGTATTTT. Its translation: CASSFRLAGGTDTQYF.

V is TRBV6-6 and J is TRBJ2-3, with a weak D call TRBD1 (6 bases). The CDR3 spans 14 residues. Trimming stripped 7 bases from V and 4 bases from J, with 15 bases between. Germline CDR1 is MNHNY and CDR2 is SVGAGI (reference sequence). CDR3 protein: CASMRGNFADTQYF. In DNA, the CDR3 is TGTGCCAGCATGAGGGGGAATTTCGCAGATACGCAGTATTTT.

This chain joins TRBV5-4 and TRBJ2-5, with D possibly TRBD2 on 6 matching bases. The V end was cut by 6 bases, the J end by 5 bases, with 14 bases between. Germline V gene sequence: CDR1 SGHNT, CDR2 YYREEE (reference sequence). This CDR3 spans 13 amino acids. The CDR3 DNA sequence: TGTGCCAGCACCCTCACTAGCTCCGAGACCCAGTACTTC. It yields the protein CASTLTSSETQYF.

This clone has just one count. This chain links TRBV5-6 with TRBJ1-5; TRBD1 aligns across 7 bases. V lost 0 bases to trimming and J lost 5 bases; unmatched junction nucleotides: 11. This CDR3 comprises 17 residues. Per germline, CDR1 SGHDT and CDR2 YYEEEE. The CDR3, as DNA: TGTGCCAGCAGCTTGGCCAGGACAAACAGGGGTCATCAGCCCCAGCATTTT. It is translated as CASSLARTNRGHQPQHF. The full variable domain, in which reference TRBV5-6 and TRBJ1-5 provide the parts outside the CDR3, is DAGVTQSPTHLIKTRGQQVTLRCSPKSGHDTVSWYQQALGQGPQFIFQYYEEEERQRGNFPDRFSGHQFPNYSSELNVNALLLGDSALYLCASSLARTNRGHQPQHFGDGTRLSIL.

The sample holds a few counts of this clone. The rearrangement joins TRBV4-3 to TRBJ2-3; TRBD2 is a possible D gene (5 bases). Germline CDR1 is LGHNA and CDR2 is YSLEER. This CDR3 spans 14 amino acids. Trimming stripped 2 bases from V and 2 bases from J, with 8 bases between. CDR3 in amino acids: CASSQSGYTDTQYF. As DNA, the CDR3 is TGCGCCAGCAGCCAATCGGGATACACAGATACGCAGTATTTT.

There are a few counts of this clone. V is TRBV5-1 and J is TRBJ1-1; 11 positions match TRBD1. This CDR3 has 15 residues. CDR1 and CDR2 (germline): SGHRS, YFSETQ. The V and J ends lost 6 bases and 1 base, in that order; junction bases with no gene match: 5. The CDR3 DNA is TGCGCCAGCATGGGACAGGGGGGGCCGAACACTGAAGCTTTCTTT. This codes for CASMGQGGPNTEAFF.

This chain links TRBV9 with TRBJ1-6; the D is unclear. Deletions cut 0 bases from V and 10 bases from J, with 14 bases between. CDR1 and CDR2 from the germline V gene are SGDLS and YYNGEE. The CDR3 loop spans 15 amino acids. CDR3 nucleotide sequence: TGTGCCAGCAGCGTAGCGGGCTCCCCCAGGTCACCCCTCCACTTT. Its protein product is CASSVAGSPRSPLHF.

V is TRBV29-1 and J is TRBJ1-2; no firm D call. The CDR3 totals 13 residues. CDR1 is SQVTM and CDR2 is ANQGSEA in the germline V gene. V was trimmed by 6 bases and J by 4 bases, leaving 15 bases between them. Here the CDR3 DNA reads TGCAGCGTAATAACCATGGCCTCCTATGGCTACACCTTC. The encoded protein is CSVITMASYGYTF.

This clone was recorded at least ten times. CDR3 loop: CASSLRGPEAFF. CDR3 coding DNA: TGTGCCAGCAGCTTAAGGGGCCCTGAAGCTTTCTTT. The gene calls are TRBV11-2 and TRBJ1-1, with a weak D call TRBD1 (5 bases). Trimming took 2 bases from V and 6 from J, leaving 7 bases between them. The length of the CDR3 is 12 residues. The germline CDR1 and CDR2 sequences are SGHAT and FQNNGV.

This clone has a handful of counts. This rearrangement joins TRBV7-9 to TRBJ1-1, with no clear D. Trimming shortened V by 11 bases and J by 1 base, and 8 bases separated the two germline ends. This CDR3 contains 11 residues. Germline V CDR1 and CDR2: SEHNR, FQNEAQ (reference sequence). The CDR3 region has the DNA TGTGCCCTTCAAGGGAACACTGAAGCTTTCTTT. It encodes CALQGNTEAFF.

This clone has only a few counts. The J gene is TRBJ1-3, the V gene TRBV27; TRBD1 aligns across 9 bases. Unmatched junction bases numbered 7, after V lost 6 bases and J lost 4 bases. CDR3 length equals 15 residues. Germline-derived CDR1 and CDR2 are MNHEY and SMNVEV (reference sequence). This CDR3 reads CASRPGTGSGNTIYF. The CDR3 DNA is TGTGCCAGCAGGCCCGGGACAGGGTCCGGAAACACCATATATTTT.

With regard to this clone: One end of the junction is discordant with germline, which a read error may explain. CDR3 bases: TGTGCCAGCAGCGGACAGGGTAGCACAGATGCGCAGTATTTT. Protein product: CASSGQGSTDAQYF. The rearrangement links TRBV2 to TRBJ2-3, with 8 bases that match TRBD1. The CDR3 runs to 14 residues. The germline V gene encodes CDR1 SNHLY and CDR2 FYNNEI.

In this sample, this clone turned up a few times. The V call is TRBV11-1, the J call TRBJ2-3; D might be TRBD1 or TRBD2, each matching 6 bases. The V end was cut by 2 bases, the J end by 1 base, with 16 bases between. In germline, CDR1 is SGHAT, CDR2 FQDESV (reference sequence). CDR3 length: 17 residues. CDR3 amino acids: CASSLLPGALGTDTQYF. The CDR3 bases are TGTGCCAGCAGCTTACTCCCGGGGGCCCTAGGCACAGATACGCAGTATTTT. Together with reference TRBV11-1 and TRBJ2-3, the CDR3 gives the full variable domain: EAEVAQSPRYKITEKSQAVAFWCDPISGHATLYWYRQILGQGPELLVQFQDESVVDDSQLPKDRFSAERLKGVDSTLKIQPAELGDSAMYLCASSLLPGALGTDTQYFGPGTRLTVL.

For the CDR3, the DNA is TGTGCCAGCGCCCGAACCAGGGAAGGCAAAAACATTCAGTACTTC. It specifies CASARTREGKNIQYF. The chain is built from TRBV2 and TRBJ2-4, with D possibly TRBD1 on 5 matching bases. CDR3 length equals 15 residues. Germline V gives CDR1 SNHLY, CDR2 FYNNEI. Trimming took 8 bases from V and 3 from J, leaving 17 bases between them.

This chain joins TRBV5-1 and TRBJ1-1, with TRBD1 matching over 7 bases. Per germline, CDR1 SGHRS and CDR2 YFSETQ. The J segment lost 7 bases and the V segment lost 3 bases, leaving 9 bases of the junction unmatched. The CDR3 runs 14 residues. The CDR3 sequence: CASSSLDRVVEAFF. CDR3 DNA: TGCGCCAGCAGCTCCTTAGACAGGGTGGTTGAAGCTTTCTTT.

The chain is built from TRBV21-1 and TRBJ2-3. TRBV21-1 is flagged as a pseudogene. This CDR3 region has 15 residues. CDR3: CASSAGPGCPDTQYF. As DNA, the CDR3 is TGTGCCAGCAGCGCAGGGCCGGGGTGCCCAGATACGCAGTATTTT.